This TCR beta chain was recorded in a study of regulatory T cells. Germline V gene lookup returns CDR1 KGHSH and CDR2 LQKENI. This CDR3 is built from 12 residues. Between the trimmed V and J ends, which lost 5 bases and 4 bases, there was a span of 8 bases. In the case of this clone: Antigen specificity is unknown.

The primer mix had 52 TRBV and 13 TRBJ primers. Sequencing was performed with immunoSEQ multiplex PCR; in TCRdb, only in-frame clones are kept and a portion is missing. The sample records some 29,000 clones, around 90% being singletons. A couple of CD3G-deficient patients had more severe autoimmunity; all had some. Study-wide results and limits: Hydrophobic residues at CDR3 positions 6 and 7 were enriched in conventional CD4+ T cells of CD3G-deficient patients. In patients, unique TRB V-J pairs were restricted and V/J usage skewed, especially in Tregs.

The TCR originated in a person aged 18 to 29 with CD3G deficiency. The gene calls are TRBV18 and TRBJ2-5, with D possibly matching TRBD1 (5 bases). The sequenced material came from conventional CD4+ T cells sorted from blood. The CDR3 coding sequence is TGTGCCAGCTCAGCACAGGTAGAGACCCAGTACTTC. It translates to CASSAQVETQYF.